The source of this T cell receptor beta chain is a study of identical twins (dated by TCRdb to about 2016). Background for the entire study: The study deep-sequenced TCR alpha and beta repertoires from monozygotic twins, unrelated adults of various ages and cord blood to test whether fetal clonotypes persist. To rule out contamination, replicate twin experiments were performed at different times with different library preparation protocols.

Every donor was a healthy Caucasian. The twin cohort comprised three pairs of female monozygotic twins, all aged roughly 18 to 29 years. RNA for TCR libraries was isolated from peripheral blood mononuclear cells. Library prep was done by 5' RACE. Sequencing was carried out with an Illumina HiSeq 2000. Template switching introduced a universal primer binding site; the final cDNA contained a unique molecular identifier, enabling accurate counting of TCR cDNA molecules. Specific primers in the conserved constant-segment region were used to synthesize first-strand cDNA for TCR alpha and beta chains. To control for contamination, each cDNA library was double barcoded with a SMART-Mk sample barcode plus Illumina barcodes. TruSeq adapter sequences and Illumina sample barcodes were added in two successive PCR steps. The TCR alpha and beta cDNA libraries were sequenced on the Illumina HiSeq platform using custom primers. As for the original processing: Raw reads were processed with MiGEC to extract unique molecular identifiers, and MiXCR was used to determine CDR3 positions. Recombination models were inferred per individual with the repgenHMM and IGoR tools using an EM algorithm. The tcR package in R was used for shared clonotype analysis, with sharing normalized by the product of cloneset sizes. Out-of-frame nonproductive sequences were analyzed to study raw recombination free of thymic and clonal selection effects. The public sequencing data were trimmed at Q25 with fastp and processed into clonotypes with MiXCR by TCRdb, which kept only in-frame beta chains. Identical CDR3 proteins give one entry, which carries the most common genes and DNA. The V and J calls follow TCRdb's processing rather than the paper's. This sample is represented by a few hundred thousand distinct CDR3 sequences; 7.5% to 10% of them were singletons. The top ten hold under 3% of the sample.

A remark on this clonotype: There is no known antigen for this receptor. Per-base qualities were not stored, and no clone one base away is much larger.

The paper as a whole reports these results and caveats: In monozygotic twins, out-of-frame TCR alpha sharing was systematically underestimated by recombination models, although the models agreed with sharing between unrelated individuals. Compared with coincidental sharing between unrelated individuals, an excess of low generation-probability sequences was observed among out-of-frame TCR alpha sequences shared between twins. Because the same donors could not be followed over many years, the conclusions depended on cross-sectional statistical analysis. Zero-insertion analyses could be partly confounded by invariant T cells such as MAIT and iNKT, although diverse VJ usage argued against such confounding for most clonotypes. Fewer insertions were carried by abundant cord blood beta clonotypes, a similar but weaker trend appeared in young adult naive repertoires, and no such trend appeared in memory repertoires. In beta out-of-frame sequences, excess twin sharing was weaker, because having fewer shared sequences lowered the signal-to-noise ratio.

CDR1 is given as SQVTM and CDR2 as ANQGSEA, both from the germline V gene. The junction shows trimming of 5 bases on V and 3 bases on J, plus 11 bases between the germline ends. The CDR3 holds 12 amino acids from the cysteine to the phenylalanine. The CDR3 DNA has 36 bases and is translated from base 1. The sample also formed part of further work on yellow fever vaccine responses in identical twins. The second source states: The authors reported that the T cell response to vaccination in identical twins appeared partly convergent and partly personalized. The study precisely tracked vaccine-responding T cell clones in identical twins.

The sample was PBMCs. Recombination linked TRBV29-1 to TRBJ2-7; a tentative D match to TRBD1 spans 6 bases. This sequence originates from a young woman in good health. The DNA sequence follows: TGCAGCGTTCTCCGAGGGGGCTACGAGCAGTACTTC. Its protein reads: CSVLRGGYEQYF.